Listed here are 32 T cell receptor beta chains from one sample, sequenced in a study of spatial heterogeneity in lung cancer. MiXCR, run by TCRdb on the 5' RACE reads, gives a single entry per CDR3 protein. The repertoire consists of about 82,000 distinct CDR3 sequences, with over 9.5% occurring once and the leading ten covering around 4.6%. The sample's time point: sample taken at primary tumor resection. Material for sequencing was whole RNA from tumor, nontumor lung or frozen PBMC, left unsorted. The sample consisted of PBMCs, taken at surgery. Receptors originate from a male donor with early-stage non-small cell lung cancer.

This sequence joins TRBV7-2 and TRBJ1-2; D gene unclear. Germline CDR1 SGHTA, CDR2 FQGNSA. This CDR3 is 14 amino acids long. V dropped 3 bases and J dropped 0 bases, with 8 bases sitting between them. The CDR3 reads CASSFGSSNYGYTF. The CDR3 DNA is TGTGCCAGCAGCTTCGGGTCTTCTAACTATGGCTACACCTTC. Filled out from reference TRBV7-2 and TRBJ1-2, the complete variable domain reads GAGVSQSPSNKVTEKGKDVELRCDPISGHTALYWYRQSLGQGLEFLIYFQGNSAPDKSGLPSDRFSAERTGGSVSTLTIQRTQQEDSAVYLCASSFGSSNYGYTFGSGTRLTVV.

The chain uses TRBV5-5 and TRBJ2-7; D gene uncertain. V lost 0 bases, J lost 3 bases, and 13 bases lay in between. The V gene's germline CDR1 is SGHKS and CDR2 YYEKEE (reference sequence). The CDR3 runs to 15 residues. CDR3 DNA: TGTGCCAGCAGCTTGGCCGAGATCGCGAACTACGAGCAGTACTTC. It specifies CASSLAEIANYEQYF. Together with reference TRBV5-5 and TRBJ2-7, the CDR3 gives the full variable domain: DAGVTQSPTHLIKTRGQQVTLRCSPISGHKSVSWYQQVLGQGPQFIFQYYEKEERGRGNFPDRFSARQFPNYSSELNVNALLLGDSALYLCASSLAEIANYEQYFGPGTRLTVT.

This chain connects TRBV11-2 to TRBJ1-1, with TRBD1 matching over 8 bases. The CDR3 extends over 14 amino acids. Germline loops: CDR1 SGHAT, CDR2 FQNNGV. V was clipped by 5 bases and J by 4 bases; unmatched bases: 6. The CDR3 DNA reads TGTGCCAGCAGCATAGGACAGGGTAGCACTGAAGCTTTCTTT. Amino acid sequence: CASSIGQGSTEAFF.

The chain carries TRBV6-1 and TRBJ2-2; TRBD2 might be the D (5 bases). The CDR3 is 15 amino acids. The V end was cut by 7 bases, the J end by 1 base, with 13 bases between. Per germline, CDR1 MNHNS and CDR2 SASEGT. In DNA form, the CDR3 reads TGTGCCAGCATGAGGACTTCCAAGAACACCGGGGAGCTGTTTTTT. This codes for CASMRTSKNTGELFF.

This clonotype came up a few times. The CDR3 DNA follows: TGCAGCGTTGATTCCCAAGGGAACACTGAAGCTTTCTTT. The encoded protein is CSVDSQGNTEAFF. The V and J genes are TRBV29-1 and TRBJ1-1; D unclear. This CDR3 is 13 amino acids long. Germline V gene sequence: CDR1 SQVTM, CDR2 ANQGSEA. V gave up 3 bases and J gave up 1 base, with 9 bases separating them.

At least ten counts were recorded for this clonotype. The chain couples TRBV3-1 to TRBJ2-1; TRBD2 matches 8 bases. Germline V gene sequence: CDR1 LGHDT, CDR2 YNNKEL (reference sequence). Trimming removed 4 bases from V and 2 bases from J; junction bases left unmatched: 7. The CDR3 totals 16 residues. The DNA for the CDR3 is TGTGCCAGCAGCCCCAGCGGGAGCGGGACCTACAATGAGCAGTTCTTC. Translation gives CASSPSGSGTYNEQFF.

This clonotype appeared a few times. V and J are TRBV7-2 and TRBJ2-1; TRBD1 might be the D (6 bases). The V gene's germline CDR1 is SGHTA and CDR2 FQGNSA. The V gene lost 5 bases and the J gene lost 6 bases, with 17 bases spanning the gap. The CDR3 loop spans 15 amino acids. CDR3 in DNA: TGTGCCAGCAGCCGATCGGGGCAGGGGATCAATGAGCAGTTCTTC. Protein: CASSRSGQGINEQFF.

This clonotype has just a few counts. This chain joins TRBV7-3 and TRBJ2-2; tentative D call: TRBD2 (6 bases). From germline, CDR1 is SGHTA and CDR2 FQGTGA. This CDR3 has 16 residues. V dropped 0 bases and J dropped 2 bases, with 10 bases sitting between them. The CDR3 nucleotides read TGTGCCAGCAGCTTAACAGGAGGGGAAAACACCGGGGAGCTGTTTTTT. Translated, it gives CASSLTGGENTGELFF.

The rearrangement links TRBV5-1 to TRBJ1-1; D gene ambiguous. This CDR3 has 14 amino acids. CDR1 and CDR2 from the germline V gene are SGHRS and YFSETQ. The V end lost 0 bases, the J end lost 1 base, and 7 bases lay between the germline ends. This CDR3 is CASSLGVRNTEAFF. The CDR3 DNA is TGCGCCAGCAGCTTGGGTGTCAGGAACACTGAAGCTTTCTTT.

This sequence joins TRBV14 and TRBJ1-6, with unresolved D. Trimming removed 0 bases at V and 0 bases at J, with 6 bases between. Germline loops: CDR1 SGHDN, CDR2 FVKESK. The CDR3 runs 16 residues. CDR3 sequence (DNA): TGTGCCAGCAGCCAAGAGCTAAGCTCCTATAATTCACCCCTCCACTTT. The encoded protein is CASSQELSSYNSPLHF.

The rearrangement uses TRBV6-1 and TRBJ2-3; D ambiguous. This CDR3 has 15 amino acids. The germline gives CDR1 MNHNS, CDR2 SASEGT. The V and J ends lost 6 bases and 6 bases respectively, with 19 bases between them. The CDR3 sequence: CASRTSPRWDDTQYF. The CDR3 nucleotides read TGTGCCAGCAGAACTTCCCCCCGATGGGATGATACGCAGTATTTT.

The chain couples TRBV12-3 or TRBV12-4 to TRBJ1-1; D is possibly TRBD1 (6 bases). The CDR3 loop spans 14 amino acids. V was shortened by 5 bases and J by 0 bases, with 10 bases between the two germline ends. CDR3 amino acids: CASSSGQLNTEAFF. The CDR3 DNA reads TGTGCCAGCAGTAGCGGACAGTTGAACACTGAAGCTTTCTTT.

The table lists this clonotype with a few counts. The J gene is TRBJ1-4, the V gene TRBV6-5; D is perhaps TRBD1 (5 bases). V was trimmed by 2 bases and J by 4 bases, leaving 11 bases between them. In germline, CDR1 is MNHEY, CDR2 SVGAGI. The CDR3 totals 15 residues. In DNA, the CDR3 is TGTGCCAGCAGTTACACTGGGGCACATAATGAAAAACTGTTTTTT. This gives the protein CASSYTGAHNEKLFF.

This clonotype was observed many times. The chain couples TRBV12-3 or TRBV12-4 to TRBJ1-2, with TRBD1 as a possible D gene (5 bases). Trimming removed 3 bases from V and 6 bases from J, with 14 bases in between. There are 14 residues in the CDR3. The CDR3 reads CASSFPREENGYTF. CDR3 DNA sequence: TGTGCCAGCAGTTTCCCCAGGGAAGAGAATGGCTACACCTTC.

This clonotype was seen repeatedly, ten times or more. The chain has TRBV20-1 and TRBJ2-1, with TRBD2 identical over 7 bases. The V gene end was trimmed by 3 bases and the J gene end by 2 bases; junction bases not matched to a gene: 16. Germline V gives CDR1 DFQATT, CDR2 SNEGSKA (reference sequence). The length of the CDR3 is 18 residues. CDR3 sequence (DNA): TGCAGTGCTAGTACGAAGAGACTAGCAAATATCCCCTACAATGAGCAGTTCTTC. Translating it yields CSASTKRLANIPYNEQFF.

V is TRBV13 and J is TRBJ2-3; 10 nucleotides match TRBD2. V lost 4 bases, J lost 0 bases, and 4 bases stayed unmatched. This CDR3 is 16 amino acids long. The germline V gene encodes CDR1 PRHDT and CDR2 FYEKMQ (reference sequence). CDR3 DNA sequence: TGTGCCAGCAGCTCTGGACTAGCGGATAGCACAGATACGCAGTATTTT. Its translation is CASSSGLADSTDTQYF.

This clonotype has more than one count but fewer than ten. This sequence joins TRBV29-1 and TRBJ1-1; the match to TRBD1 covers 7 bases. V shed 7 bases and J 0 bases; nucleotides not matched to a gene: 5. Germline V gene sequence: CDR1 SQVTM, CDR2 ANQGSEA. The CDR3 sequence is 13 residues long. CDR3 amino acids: CSGQGPMNTEAFF. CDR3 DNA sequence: TGCAGCGGACAGGGACCTATGAACACTGAAGCTTTCTTT.

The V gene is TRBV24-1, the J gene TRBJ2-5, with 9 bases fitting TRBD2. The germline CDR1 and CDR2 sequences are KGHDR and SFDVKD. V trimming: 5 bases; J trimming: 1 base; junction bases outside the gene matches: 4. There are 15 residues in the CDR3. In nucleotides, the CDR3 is TGTGCCACCAGTGGCGCGGGAGGGTTCCAAGAGACCCAGTACTTC. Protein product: CATSGAGGFQETQYF.

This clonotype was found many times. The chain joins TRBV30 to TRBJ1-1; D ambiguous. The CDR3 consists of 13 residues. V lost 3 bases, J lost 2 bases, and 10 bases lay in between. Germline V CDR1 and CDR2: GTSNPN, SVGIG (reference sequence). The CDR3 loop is CAWSGSANTEAFF. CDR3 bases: TGTGCCTGGAGCGGGAGCGCCAACACTGAAGCTTTCTTT.

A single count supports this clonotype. The CDR3 DNA follows: TGTGCCAGCAGCAGGGACGGAAGCACAGATACGCAGTATTTT. Amino acid sequence: CASSRDGSTDTQYF. The V call is TRBV5-6, the J call TRBJ2-3; the D gene could be TRBD1 or TRBD2 (5 bases each). The CDR3 runs 14 residues. V shed 4 bases and J shed 0 bases, with 9 bases lying between them. Germline V CDR1 and CDR2: SGHDT, YYEEEE.

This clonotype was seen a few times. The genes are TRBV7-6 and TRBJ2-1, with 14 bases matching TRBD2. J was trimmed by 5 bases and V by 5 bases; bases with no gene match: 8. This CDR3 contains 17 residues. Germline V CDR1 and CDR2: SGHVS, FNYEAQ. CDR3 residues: CASSPGLAGGIDNEQFF. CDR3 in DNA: TGTGCCAGCAGCCCCGGACTAGCGGGGGGCATTGACAATGAGCAGTTCTTC.

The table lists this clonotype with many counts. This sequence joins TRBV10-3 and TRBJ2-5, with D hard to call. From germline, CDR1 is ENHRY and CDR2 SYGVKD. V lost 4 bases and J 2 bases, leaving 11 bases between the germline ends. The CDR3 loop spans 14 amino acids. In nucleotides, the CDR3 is TGTGCCATCAGTGTTGCAGGATCACAAGAGACCCAGTACTTC. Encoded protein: CAISVAGSQETQYF.

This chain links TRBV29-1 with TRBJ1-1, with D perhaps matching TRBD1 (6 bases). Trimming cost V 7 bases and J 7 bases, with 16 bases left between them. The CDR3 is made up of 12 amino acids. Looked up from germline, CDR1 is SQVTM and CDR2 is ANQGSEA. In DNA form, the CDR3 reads TGCAGCGGAGAAAGGGGGGGGAATGAAGCTTTCTTT. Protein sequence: CSGERGGNEAFF.

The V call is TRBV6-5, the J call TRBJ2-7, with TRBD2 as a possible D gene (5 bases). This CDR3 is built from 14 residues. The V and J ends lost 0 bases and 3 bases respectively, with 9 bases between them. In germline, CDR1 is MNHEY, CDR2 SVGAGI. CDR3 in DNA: TGTGCCAGCAGTTACTCGAATCGGGGCTACGAGCAGTACTTC. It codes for CASSYSNRGYEQYF.

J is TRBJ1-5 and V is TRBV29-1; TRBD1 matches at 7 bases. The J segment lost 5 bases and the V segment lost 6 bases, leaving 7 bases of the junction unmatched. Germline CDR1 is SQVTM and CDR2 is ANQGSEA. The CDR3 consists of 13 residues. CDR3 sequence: CSVSRDRDQPQHF. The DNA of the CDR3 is TGCAGCGTAAGCCGGGACAGAGATCAGCCCCAGCATTTT.

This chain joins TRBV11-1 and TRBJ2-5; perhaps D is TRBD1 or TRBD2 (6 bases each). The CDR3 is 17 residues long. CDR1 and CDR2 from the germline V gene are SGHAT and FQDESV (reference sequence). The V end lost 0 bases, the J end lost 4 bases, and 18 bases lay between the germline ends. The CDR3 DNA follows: TGTGCCAGCAGCTTAGCGCGGGAAACAGGGATGAGAGAGACCCAGTACTTC. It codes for CASSLARETGMRETQYF.

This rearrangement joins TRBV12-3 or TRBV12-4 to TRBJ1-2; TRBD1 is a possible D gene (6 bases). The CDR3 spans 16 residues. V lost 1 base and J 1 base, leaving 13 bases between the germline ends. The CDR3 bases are TGTGCCAGCAGTTTAGGGGGACATGGGGATAACTATGGCTACACCTTC. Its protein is CASSLGGHGDNYGYTF.

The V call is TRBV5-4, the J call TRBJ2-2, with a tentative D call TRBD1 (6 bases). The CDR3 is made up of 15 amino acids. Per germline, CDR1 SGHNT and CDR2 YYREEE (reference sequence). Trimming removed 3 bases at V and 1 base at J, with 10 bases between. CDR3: CASSSRTVNTGELFF. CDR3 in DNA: TGTGCCAGCAGCTCGAGGACAGTGAACACCGGGGAGCTGTTTTTT.

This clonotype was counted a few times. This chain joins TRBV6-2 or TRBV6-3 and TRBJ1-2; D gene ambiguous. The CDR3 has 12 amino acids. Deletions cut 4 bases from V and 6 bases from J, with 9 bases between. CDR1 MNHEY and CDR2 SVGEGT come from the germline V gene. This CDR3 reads CASSSKQNGYTF. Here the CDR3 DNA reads TGTGCCAGCAGTTCAAAACAGAATGGCTACACCTTC.

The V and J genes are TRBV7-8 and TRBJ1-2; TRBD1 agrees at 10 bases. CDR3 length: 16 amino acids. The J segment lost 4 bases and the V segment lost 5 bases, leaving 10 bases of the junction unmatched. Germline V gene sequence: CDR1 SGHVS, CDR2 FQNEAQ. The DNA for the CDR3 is TGTGCCAGCAGCCCATCCGCGGGACAGGGGCCCTATGGCTACACCTTC. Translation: CASSPSAGQGPYGYTF. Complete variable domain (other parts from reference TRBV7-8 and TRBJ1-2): GAGVSQSPRYKVAKRGQDVALRCDPISGHVSLFWYQQALGQGPEFLTYFQNEAQLDKSGLPSDRFFAERPEGSVSTLKIQRTQQEDSAVYLCASSPSAGQGPYGYTFGSGTRLTVV.

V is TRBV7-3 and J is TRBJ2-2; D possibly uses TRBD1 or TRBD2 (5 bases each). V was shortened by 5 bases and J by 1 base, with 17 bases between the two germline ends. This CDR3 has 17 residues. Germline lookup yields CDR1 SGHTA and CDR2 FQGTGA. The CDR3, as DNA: TGTGCCAGCAGCCCGGGCCTAGGGACCGGGAACACCGGGGAGCTGTTTTTT. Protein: CASSPGLGTGNTGELFF.

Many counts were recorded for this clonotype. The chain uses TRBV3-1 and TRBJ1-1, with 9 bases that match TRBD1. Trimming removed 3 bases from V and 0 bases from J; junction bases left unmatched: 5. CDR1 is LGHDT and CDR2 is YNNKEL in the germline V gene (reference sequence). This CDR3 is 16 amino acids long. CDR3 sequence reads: CASSHTGQGLNTEAFF. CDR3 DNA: TGTGCCAGCAGCCATACGGGACAGGGTCTGAACACTGAAGCTTTCTTT.